A selection of T cell receptor beta chains follows, all from one sample in a study of long-term antiretroviral therapy in people with HIV. Measured with immunoSEQ multiplex PCR; TCRdb has only the in-frame clones, and not every one. The profile shows around 31,000 clones, over 75% of them singletons. Sequencing used unsorted PBMCs, obtained 0.8 years before starting antiretroviral therapy. The receptors come from a man between 18 and 29 years old with HIV. CDR3s include the opening cysteine and the closing phenylalanine or tryptophan. Fields, in order: clone size, D gene, V gene, J gene, CDR3 protein, CDR3 DNA. D genes are given only for firm matches. Not every row has a clone size; where given, it reads once, few, many or a size class.

size: .
D: TRBD2
V: TRBV7-9
J: TRBJ2-3
CDR3: CASSTNSGGVKF
DNA: TGTGCCAGCAGCACCAACAGCGGGGGGGTAAAGTTT

size: .
D: TRBD2
V: TRBV5-6
J: TRBJ2-5
CDR3: CASSFKPSGKVETQYF
DNA: TGTGCCAGCAGCTTTAAACCCAGCGGGAAGGTAGAGACCCAGTACTTC

size: .
D: .
V: TRBV4-3
J: TRBJ2-7
CDR3: CASSPQWRERDYEQYF
DNA: TGCGCCAGCAGCCCCCAATGGAGGGAGAGGGACTACGAGCAGTACTTC

size: .
D: TRBD2
V: TRBV5-1
J: TRBJ2-3
CDR3: CASSRRTSGGGGTQYF
DNA: TGCGCCAGCAGCCGGAGGACTAGCGGGGGAGGGGGTACGCAGTATTTT

size: once
D: .
V: TRBV9
J: TRBJ1-2
CDR3: CASSVAAGRGNYGYTF
DNA: TGTGCCAGCAGCGTAGCAGCAGGGAGGGGTAACTATGGCTACACCTTC

size: .
D: TRBD1
V: TRBV30
J: TRBJ1-2
CDR3: CAWSGRTGGDYGYTF
DNA: TGTGCCTGGAGTGGGAGGACAGGCGGTGACTATGGCTACACCTTC

size: .
D: .
V: TRBV2
J: TRBJ1-2
CDR3: CASSLDGANYGYTF
DNA: TGTGCCAGCTCGTTGGACGGAGCTAACTATGGCTACACCTTC

size: .
D: TRBD1
V: TRBV7-6
J: TRBJ2-1
CDR3: CASSPRDRIYEQFF
DNA: TGTGCCAGCAGCCCACGGGACAGGATATATGAGCAGTTCTTC

size: .
D: .
V: TRBV28
J: TRBJ1-5
CDR3: CASSFQDRRQPQHF
DNA: TGTGCCAGCAGTTTTCAGGATCGGAGGCAGCCCCAGCATTTT

size: .
D: .
V: TRBV5-6
J: TRBJ1-1
CDR3: CASSSLGGSRDTEAFF
DNA: TGTGCCAGCAGCTCCCTTGGGGGGTCGCGTGACACTGAAGCTTTCTTT

size: .
D: TRBD2
V: TRBV9
J: TRBJ2-5
CDR3: CASSPGLAETQYF
DNA: TGTGCCAGCAGCCCTGGACTAGCGGAGACCCAGTACTTC

size: .
D: .
V: TRBV30
J: TRBJ2-7
CDR3: CASDGGSGEQYF
DNA: TGTGCCTCCGATGGGGGCTCGGGGGAGCAGTACTTC

size: once
D: .
V: TRBV23-1
J: TRBJ1-2
CDR3: CASSQLGRNYGYTF
DNA: TGCGCCAGCAGTCAATTGGGGAGGAACTATGGCTACACCTTC

size: .
D: .
V: TRBV10-3
J: TRBJ1-2
CDR3: CAISETGDYGYTF
DNA: TGTGCCATCAGTGAGACAGGAGACTATGGCTACACCTTC

size: .
D: TRBD2
V: TRBV23-1
J: TRBJ2-7
CDR3: CASSHPTTGGEQYF
DNA: TGCGCCAGCAGTCACCCGACGACCGGGGGGGAGCAGTACTTC

size: .
D: .
V: TRBV7-2
J: TRBJ2-1
CDR3: CASSLVGGVPYNEQFF
DNA: TGTGCCAGCAGCTTAGTTGGGGGAGTCCCCTACAATGAGCAGTTCTTC

size: .
D: .
V: TRBV6-5
J: TRBJ1-2
CDR3: CASSYVSGTEGYTF
DNA: TGTGCCAGCAGTTACGTCTCGGGAACGGAGGGCTACACCTTC

size: .
D: .
V: TRBV7-9
J: TRBJ2-1
CDR3: CASSPTEEQFF
DNA: TGTGCCAGCAGCCCGACGGAGGAGCAGTTCTTC

size: .
D: TRBD2
V: TRBV5-4
J: TRBJ2-3
CDR3: CASSSGLAGATDTQYF
DNA: TGTGCCAGCAGCTCCGGACTAGCGGGAGCGACAGATACGCAGTATTTT

size: once
D: .
V: TRBV27
J: TRBJ2-6
CDR3: CASSLTGANVLTF
DNA: TGTGCCAGCAGTTTAACTGGGGCCAACGTCCTGACTTTC

size: .
D: .
V: TRBV7-2
J: TRBJ1-2
CDR3: CASSRRQNPIYGYTF
DNA: TGTGCCAGCAGTAGACGACAAAACCCTATTTATGGCTACACCTTC